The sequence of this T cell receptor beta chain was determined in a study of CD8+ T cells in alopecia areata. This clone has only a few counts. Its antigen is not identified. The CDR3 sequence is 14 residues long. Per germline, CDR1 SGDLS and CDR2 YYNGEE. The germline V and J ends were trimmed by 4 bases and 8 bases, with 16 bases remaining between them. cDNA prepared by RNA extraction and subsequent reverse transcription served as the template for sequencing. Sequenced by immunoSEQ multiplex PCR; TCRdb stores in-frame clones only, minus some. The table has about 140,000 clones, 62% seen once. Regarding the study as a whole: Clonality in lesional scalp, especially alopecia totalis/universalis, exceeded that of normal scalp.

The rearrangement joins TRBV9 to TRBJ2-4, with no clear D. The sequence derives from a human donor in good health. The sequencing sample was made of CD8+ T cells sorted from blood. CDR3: CASSLESRPDIQYF. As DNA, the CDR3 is TGTGCCAGCAGCCTAGAATCACGTCCGGACATTCAGTACTTC.